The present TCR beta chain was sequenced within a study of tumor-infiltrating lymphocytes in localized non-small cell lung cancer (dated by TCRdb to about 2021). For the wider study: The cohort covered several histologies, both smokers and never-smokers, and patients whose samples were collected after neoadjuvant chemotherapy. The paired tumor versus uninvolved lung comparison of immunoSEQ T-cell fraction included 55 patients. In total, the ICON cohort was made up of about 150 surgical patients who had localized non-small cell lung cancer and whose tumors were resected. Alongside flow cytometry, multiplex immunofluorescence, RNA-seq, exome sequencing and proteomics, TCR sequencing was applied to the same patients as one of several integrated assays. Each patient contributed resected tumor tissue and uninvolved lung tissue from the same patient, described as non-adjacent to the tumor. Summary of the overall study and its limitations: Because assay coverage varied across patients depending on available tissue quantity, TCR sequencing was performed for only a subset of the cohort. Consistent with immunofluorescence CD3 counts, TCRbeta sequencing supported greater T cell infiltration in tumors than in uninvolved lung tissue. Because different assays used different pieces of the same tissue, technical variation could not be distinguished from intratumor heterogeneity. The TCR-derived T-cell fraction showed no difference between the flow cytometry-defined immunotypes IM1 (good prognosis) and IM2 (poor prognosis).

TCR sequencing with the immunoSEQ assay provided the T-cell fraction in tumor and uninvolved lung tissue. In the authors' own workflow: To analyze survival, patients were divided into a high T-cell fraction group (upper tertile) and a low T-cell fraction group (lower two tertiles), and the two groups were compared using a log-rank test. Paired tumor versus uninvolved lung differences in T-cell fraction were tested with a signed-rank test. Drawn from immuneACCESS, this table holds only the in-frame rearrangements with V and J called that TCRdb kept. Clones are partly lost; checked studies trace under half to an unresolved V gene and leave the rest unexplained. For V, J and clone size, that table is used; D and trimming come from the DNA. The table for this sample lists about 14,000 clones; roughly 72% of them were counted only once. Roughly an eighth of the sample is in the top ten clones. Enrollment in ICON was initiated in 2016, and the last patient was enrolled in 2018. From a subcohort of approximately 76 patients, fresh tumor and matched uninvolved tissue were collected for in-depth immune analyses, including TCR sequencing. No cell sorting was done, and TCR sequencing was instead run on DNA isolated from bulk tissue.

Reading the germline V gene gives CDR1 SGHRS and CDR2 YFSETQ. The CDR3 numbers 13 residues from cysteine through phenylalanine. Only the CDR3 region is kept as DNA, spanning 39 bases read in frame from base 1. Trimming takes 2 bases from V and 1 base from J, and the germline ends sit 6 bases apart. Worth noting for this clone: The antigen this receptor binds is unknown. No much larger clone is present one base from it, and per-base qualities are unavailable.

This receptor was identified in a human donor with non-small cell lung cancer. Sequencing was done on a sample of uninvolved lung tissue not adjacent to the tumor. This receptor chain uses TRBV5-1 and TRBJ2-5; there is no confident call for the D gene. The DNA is TGCGCCAGCAGCTTACAGAGCCAAGAGACCCAGTACTTC. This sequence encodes CASSLQSQETQYF. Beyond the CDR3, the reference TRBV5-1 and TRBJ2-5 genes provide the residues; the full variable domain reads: KAGVTQTPRYLIKTRGQQVTLSCSPISGHRSVSWYQQTPGQGLQFLFEYFSETQRNKGNFPGRFSGRQFSNSRSEMNVSTLELGDSALYLCASSLQSQETQYFGPGTRLLVL.